This TCR beta chain comes out of a study of OX40 agonist ivuxolimab in advanced cancers. Overall study context: Across the patients, intravenous ivuxolimab was delivered every 2 weeks at 0.01 to 10 mg/kg. Head and neck, renal cell, melanoma or hepatocellular carcinoma were the cancers that dose-escalation patients had.

CDR3 length: 15 residues. With V trimmed by 7 bases and J by 1 base, 8 bases remained unmatched. Germline CDR1 reads SGHTA; CDR2 reads FQGNSA. As regards this clone: The antigen is unknown.

The assay was immunoSEQ multiplex PCR, and TCRdb's table has in-frame clones only and misses some. The table lists around 80,000 clones, about 86% of them singletons, with about 0.89% in the top ten. Study results and caveats: Clonal expansion in partial responders at 0.1-3.0 mg/kg ranked among the lowest.

Blood sampling was done at baseline, cycle 4 day 1, and cycle 7 day 1. The chain combines TRBV7-2 with TRBJ1-1; 8 nucleotides align to TRBD1. The TCR sequence derives from an adult with an advanced solid tumor such as melanoma, head and neck, liver or kidney cancer. Material: CD4+ or CD8+ T cells sorted from blood, obtained in a trial of the OX40 agonist ivuxolimab. The DNA for the CDR3 is TGTGCCAGCATCCCCCAGGGGGCGTGGAACACTGAAGCTTTCTTT. Its translation: CASIPQGAWNTEAFF.